This entry describes one T cell receptor beta chain. It was with a sample-barcoded 5' primer and a J-beta primer mix that a second PCR of roughly 7 to 12 cycles was run. TCRdb reprocessed the 5' RACE reads with MiXCR, giving one entry per CDR3 protein. The table has 700,000 to 950,000 distinct CDR3 sequences, 58% seen once. The sample originates from a study of blood T cells in healthy people across ages. CDR3 length equals 11 residues. Trimming pared 7 bases from V and 0 bases from J, leaving 6 bases between. Germline V gene lookup returns CDR1 DFQATT and CDR2 SNEGSKA (reference sequence). The chain employs TRBV20-1 and TRBJ2-5; D possibly corresponds to TRBD1 (6 bases). The sequencing input was blood. The receptor's source is a man aged 30 to 39 in good health. The CDR3 nucleotides read TGCAGTGAGGGGGACCAAGAGACCCAGTACTTC. Translating it yields CSEGDQETQYF.